This TCR beta chain derives from a study of OX40 agonist ivuxolimab in advanced cancers. General study points: Researchers report that CD8+ T cells had, on average, more expanded clones than CD4+.

With respect to this clone: The antigen is not known.

V was shortened by 0 bases and J by 5 bases, with 8 bases between the two germline ends. CDR3 length: 13 residues. Germline V lookup: CDR1 SGHRS, CDR2 YFSETQ. The data were produced by immunoSEQ multiplex PCR, yet TCRdb's version contains in-frame clones alone and is incomplete. The data contain 6,500 to 8,000 clones, about 95% of them singletons. The sequenced sample was CD4+ or CD8+ T cells sorted from blood, obtained in a trial of the OX40 agonist ivuxolimab. The receptor comes from an adult with an advanced solid tumor such as melanoma, head and neck, liver or kidney cancer. The chain carries TRBV5-1 and TRBJ1-1; D is ambiguous. The CDR3 spells CASSLAFGTEAFF. In DNA, the CDR3 is TGCGCCAGCAGCTTGGCTTTTGGTACTGAAGCTTTCTTT.